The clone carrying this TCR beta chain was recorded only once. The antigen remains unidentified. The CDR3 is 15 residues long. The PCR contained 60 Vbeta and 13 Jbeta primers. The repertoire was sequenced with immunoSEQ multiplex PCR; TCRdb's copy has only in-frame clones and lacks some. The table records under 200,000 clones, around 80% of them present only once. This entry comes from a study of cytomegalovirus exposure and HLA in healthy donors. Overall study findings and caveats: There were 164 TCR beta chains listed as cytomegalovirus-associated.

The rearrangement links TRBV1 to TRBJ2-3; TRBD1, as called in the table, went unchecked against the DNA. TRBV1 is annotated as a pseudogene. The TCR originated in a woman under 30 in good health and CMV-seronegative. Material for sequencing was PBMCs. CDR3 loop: CTSSHNGTGGDTQYF. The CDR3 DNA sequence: TGCACCAGCAGCCACAACGGGACAGGGGGGGATACGCAGTATTTT.